These T cell receptor beta chains were read from a single sample in a study of T cell repertoires in cytomegalovirus infection. TCRdb passed the reads through MiXCR, listing each CDR3 protein once. This table has hundreds of thousands of distinct CDR3 sequences, roughly 23% appearing once. The specimen was CD8+ T cells from PBMCs. The receptor set was obtained from a human donor in good health (CMV status not recorded). Some clones in this sample may be carry-over from other donors' samples. CDR3s include the opening cysteine and the closing phenylalanine or tryptophan. D genes are given only for firm matches. Not every row has a clone size; where given, it reads once, few, many or a size class.

j_gene | v_gene | d_gene | abundance | CDR3aa | CDR3nt
TRBJ2-1 | TRBV20-1 | NA | NA | CSAKSPGASYNEQFF | TGCAGTGCTAAATCCCCAGGGGCCTCATACAATGAGCAGTTCTTC
TRBJ1-2 | TRBV20-1 | NA | NA | CSASPPDGTYGYTF | TGCAGTGCTAGCCCCCCCGACGGAACCTATGGCTACACCTTC
TRBJ2-4 | TRBV28 | TRBD1 | once | CDSSPFFQGAADIQYF | TGTGACAGCAGCCCCTTCTTCCAGGGGGCAGCGGACATTCAGTACTTC
TRBJ2-1 | TRBV28 | TRBD2 | few | CASSLLKAGGPNEQFF | TGTGCCAGCAGTTTATTAAAGGCGGGGGGGCCTAATGAGCAGTTCTTC
TRBJ1-1 | TRBV7-9 | NA | many | CASSLGGHTEAFF | TGTGCCAGCAGCTTAGGGGGACACACTGAAGCTTTCTTT
TRBJ2-5 | TRBV7-3 | TRBD1 | NA | CASSDGQGKEETQYF | TGTGCCAGCAGCGACGGACAGGGGAAGGAGGAGACCCAGTACTTC
TRBJ2-3 | TRBV20-1 | TRBD2 | few | CSATGTSGGTPPDTQYF | TGCAGTGCTACCGGGACTAGCGGGGGGACTCCCCCAGATACGCAGTATTTT
TRBJ1-1 | TRBV15 | NA | NA | CATSTLDTEAFF | TGTGCCACCTCGACGTTGGACACTGAAGCTTTCTTT
TRBJ2-7 | TRBV29-1 | NA | NA | CSVERREGRSYEQYF | TGCAGCGTTGAAAGGAGGGAAGGGAGGTCCTACGAGCAGTACTTC
TRBJ1-5 | TRBV7-9 | NA | many | CASSLTVSNQPQHF | TGTGCCAGCAGCTTAACAGTTAGCAATCAGCCCCAGCATTTT
TRBJ2-4 | TRBV28 | TRBD1 | NA | CASSLFSRTGGSKNIQYF | TGTGCCAGCAGTTTGTTCAGTAGGACAGGGGGATCCAAAAACATTCAGTACTTC
TRBJ2-5 | TRBV7-6 | TRBD2 | NA | CASTPAGEYQETQYF | TGTGCCAGCACCCCGGCGGGAGAGTACCAAGAGACCCAGTACTTC
TRBJ1-5 | TRBV6-6 | NA | NA | CASRDVNQPQHF | TGTGCCAGCAGGGACGTCAATCAGCCCCAGCATTTT
TRBJ1-1 | TRBV4-1 | NA | NA | CASSLGQPAGYTEAFF | TGCGCCAGCAGCCTTGGACAGCCGGCGGGCTACACTGAAGCTTTCTTT
TRBJ2-3 | TRBV12-3/TRBV12-4 | TRBD2 | many | CASSLGTSADTQYF | TGTGCCAGCAGCTTAGGGACTAGCGCTGATACGCAGTATTTT
TRBJ1-1 | TRBV10-3 | NA | NA | CAISESQTEAFF | TGTGCCATCAGTGAGTCACAGACTGAAGCTTTCTTT